The next 6 T cell receptor beta chains were all read from a single sample in a study of cytotoxic CD8 clonotypes in ibrutinib-treated CLL. Produced via immunoSEQ multiplex PCR; TCRdb's table is partial and in-frame only. The sample records 100,000 or so clones, approximately 56% being singletons. The sequences come from PBMCs, collected after 24 months of ibrutinib treatment. The source of these receptors is a human donor with chronic lymphocytic leukemia.

The J gene is TRBJ2-3, the V gene TRBV4-1, with TRBD1 matching 9 bases. In germline, CDR1 is MGHRA, CDR2 YSYEKL. This CDR3 is 15 amino acids long. Trimming took 1 base from V and 2 from J; bases not matched to a gene: 1. CDR3 nucleotide sequence: TGCGCCAGCAGCCAAGGGGACAGGGACACAGATACGCAGTATTTT. Its translation: CASSQGDRDTDTQYF.

CDR3 residues: CASNTGGFSNQPQHF. The CDR3 DNA follows: TGCGCCAGCAATACAGGGGGCTTTAGCAATCAGCCCCAGCATTTT. J is TRBJ1-5 and V is TRBV10-1, with 9 positions matching TRBD1. Trimming at V came to 7 bases and at J to 0 bases, leaving 4 bases not matched to a gene. Germline V gene lookup returns CDR1 WNHNN and CDR2 SYGVQD (reference sequence). The length of the CDR3 is 15 residues.

The chain carries TRBV6-6 and TRBJ1-5; TRBD1 is a possible D gene (5 bases). The CDR3 is 14 amino acids. Germline CDR1 is MNHNY and CDR2 is SVGAGI (reference sequence). Trimming pared 6 bases from V and 6 bases from J, leaving 15 bases between. The CDR3 DNA is TGTGCCAGCAGCCCCAGGGACCGGGGTCAGCCCCAGCATTTT. Translating it yields CASSPRDRGQPQHF.

This clone showed up just a few times. This chain joins TRBV11-1 and TRBJ2-5; 10 nucleotides agree with TRBD2. There are 15 residues in the CDR3. V shed 7 bases and J 4 bases; nucleotides not matched to a gene: 9. Germline V CDR1 and CDR2: SGHAT, FQDESV (reference sequence). CDR3: CASTPEAGGRETQYF. CDR3 sequence (DNA): TGTGCCAGCACCCCGGAAGCGGGGGGGCGAGAGACCCAGTACTTC.

This rearrangement joins TRBV27 to TRBJ2-3; 7 nucleotides align to TRBD2. J was trimmed by 1 base and V by 0 bases; bases with no gene match: 1. This CDR3 comprises 15 residues. The V gene's germline CDR1 is MNHEY and CDR2 SMNVEV (reference sequence). CDR3 sequence reads: CASSLSLAGTDTQYF. The CDR3 bases are TGTGCCAGCAGTTTATCTCTAGCGGGCACAGATACGCAGTATTTT.

This clone has only a few counts. The chain recombines TRBV6-5 with TRBJ2-7; possible D gene TRBD1, 5 bases. Trimming cost V 10 bases and J 0 bases, with 16 bases left between them. The CDR3 has 14 amino acids. CDR1 is MNHEY and CDR2 is SVGAGI in the germline V gene. CDR3 DNA: TGTGCCACCCGCCGGGCCAGGGACTCCTACGAGCAGTACTTC. It codes for CATRRARDSYEQYF.